These 27 T cell receptor beta chains originate from one sample sequenced in a study of T cells in Graves' hyperthyroidism and ophthalmopathy. Template material for amplifying TCR beta CDR3 regions consisted of RNA transcripts. Carried out on the TCR CDR3, a first-round RT-PCR used the HTBI primer set. Each CDR3 protein gets one entry after TCRdb re-called the multiplex PCR reads with MiXCR. The data hold a few hundred thousand distinct CDR3 sequences, with about a fifth observed a single time. The specimen sequenced was blood. These receptor sequences come from a man between 18 and 29 years old with Graves' ophthalmopathy.

This clonotype was recorded a few times. The chain couples TRBV9 to TRBJ2-7; D is possibly TRBD2 (6 bases). The germline V gene encodes CDR1 SGDLS and CDR2 YYNGEE. The ends were cut back, 4 bases at V and 5 bases at J, with 16 bases in the middle. This CDR3 contains 14 residues. CDR3 sequence reads: CASSPRWGVNEQYF. The CDR3 DNA reads TGTGCCAGCAGCCCTCGTTGGGGGGTCAACGAGCAGTACTTC.

The J gene is TRBJ2-1, the V gene TRBV20-1; D not certain. The CDR3 totals 8 residues. V was clipped by 6 bases and J by 16 bases, with 10 bases between them. Germline V gives CDR1 DFQATT, CDR2 SNEGSKA (reference sequence). The CDR3 DNA reads as TGCAGTGCGGAACTGGATTTCTTC. Translating it yields CSAELDFF.

This clonotype was counted at least ten times. The chain uses TRBV20-1 and TRBJ2-3; TRBD2 matches 12 bases. This CDR3 region has 15 residues. Per germline, CDR1 DFQATT and CDR2 SNEGSKA (reference sequence). V trimming: 3 bases; J trimming: 1 base; junction bases outside the gene matches: 2. As DNA, the CDR3 is TGCAGTGCTAGCCGACTAGCGGGGGGCACAGATACGCAGTATTTT. It specifies CSASRLAGGTDTQYF.

There are many counts of this clonotype. The rearrangement uses TRBV28 and TRBJ1-5, with D perhaps TRBD1 (6 bases). With 10 bases removed from V and 0 bases from J, the gap between germline ends came to 13 bases. CDR3 size: 14 residues. CDR1 is MDHEN and CDR2 is SYDVKM in the germline V gene. This CDR3 reads CAIGTPYSNQPQHF. CDR3 nucleotide sequence: TGTGCCATCGGGACACCTTATAGCAATCAGCCCCAGCATTTT.

The chain employs TRBV2 and TRBJ2-6; D remains unclear. Trimming took 0 bases from V and 2 from J, leaving 5 bases between them. CDR1 SNHLY and CDR2 FYNNEI come from the germline V gene. This CDR3 region has 15 residues. CDR3 coding DNA: TGTGCCAGCAGTGAAGCGGGGACTGGGGCCAACGTCCTGACTTTC. It specifies CASSEAGTGANVLTF.

This clonotype showed up just a few times. This chain connects TRBV6-1 to TRBJ1-5; no reliable D call. CDR1 is MNHNS and CDR2 is SASEGT in the germline V gene. Deletions cut 6 bases from V and 0 bases from J, with 12 bases between. The CDR3 is 15 amino acids. The CDR3 reads CASRPQMYSNQPQHF. The DNA for the CDR3 is TGTGCCAGCAGGCCACAGATGTATAGCAATCAGCCCCAGCATTTT.

This chain links TRBV6-1 with TRBJ2-2; D ambiguous. The V and J ends lost 11 bases and 0 bases respectively, with 10 bases between them. From germline, CDR1 is MNHNS and CDR2 SASEGT. CDR3 length equals 13 residues. CDR3 in DNA: TGTGCCGGCGGTCCACCGAACACCGGGGAGCTGTTTTTT. Its translation is CAGGPPNTGELFF.

J is TRBJ2-1 and V is TRBV5-8; 16 bases are a match to TRBD2. Germline V CDR1 and CDR2: SGHTS, YDEGEE. The CDR3 runs 17 residues. The V gene end was trimmed by 4 bases and the J gene end by 6 bases; junction bases not matched to a gene: 7. The CDR3 bases are TGTGCCAGCAGCCCTGGGACTAGCGGGGGGGCCCGCAATGAGCAGTTCTTC. It yields the protein CASSPGTSGGARNEQFF.

This clonotype was recorded at least ten times. The chain joins TRBV20-1 to TRBJ1-2; 10 bases match TRBD1. Germline CDR1 is DFQATT and CDR2 is SNEGSKA (reference sequence). J lost 12 bases, V lost 6 bases, and 13 bases had no gene match. CDR3 length equals 13 residues. The CDR3 spells CSATGTGVYDHTF. The CDR3 region has the DNA TGCAGTGCCACTGGGACAGGGGTCTATGATCACACCTTC.

This clonotype has ten or more counts. The rearrangement links TRBV12-3 or TRBV12-4 to TRBJ2-1; 15 bases map to TRBD2. The V segment lost 5 bases and the J segment 9 bases; nucleotides outside the gene matches: 5. This CDR3 region has 15 residues. The CDR3, as DNA: TGTGCCAGCAGTCCAGGACTAGCGGGGGGGGTTGAGCAGTTCTTC. It encodes CASSPGLAGGVEQFF.

The rearrangement uses TRBV6-1 and TRBJ2-1; 9 bases match TRBD1. Losses at the gene ends were 6 bases for V and 3 bases for J; bases not matched to a gene: 6. The CDR3 sequence is 15 residues long. Germline V lookup: CDR1 MNHNS, CDR2 SASEGT. CDR3 protein: CASSMGQGLYNEQFF. Written as DNA, the CDR3 is TGTGCCAGCAGCATGGGACAGGGACTCTACAATGAGCAGTTCTTC.

This clonotype was detected many times. This chain joins TRBV20-1 and TRBJ1-2; TRBD1 aligns across 7 bases. The CDR3 length is 15 residues. The V and J ends lost 1 base and 6 bases, in that order; junction bases with no gene match: 11. Germline loops: CDR1 DFQATT, CDR2 SNEGSKA (reference sequence). CDR3 amino acids: CSARVPTGWRNGYTF. CDR3 nucleotide sequence: TGCAGTGCTAGAGTTCCGACAGGGTGGAGGAATGGCTACACCTTC.

The chain combines TRBV2 with TRBJ2-2; possible D gene TRBD2, 5 bases. Trimming took 5 bases from V and 4 from J, leaving 14 bases between them. The CDR3 totals 15 residues. Germline V gene lookup returns CDR1 SNHLY and CDR2 FYNNEI. CDR3 sequence reads: CASSFGSWRTGELFF. The CDR3 bases are TGTGCCAGCAGTTTTGGGAGTTGGCGCACCGGGGAGCTGTTTTTT.

At least ten counts were recorded for this clonotype. The chain couples TRBV20-1 to TRBJ1-5; no firm D call. The length of the CDR3 is 13 residues. Germline V gene data show CDR1 as DFQATT and CDR2 as SNEGSKA (reference sequence). Trimming removed 2 bases at V and 2 bases at J, with 7 bases between. In DNA, the CDR3 is TGCAGTGCTAGAAGGCAGGGCAATCAGCCCCAGCATTTT. This translates into CSARRQGNQPQHF.

The chain uses TRBV7-9 and TRBJ2-3; 13 bases match TRBD2. There are 16 residues in the CDR3. V lost 5 bases and J lost 5; bases outside the gene matches: 7. Per germline, CDR1 SEHNR and CDR2 FQNEAQ (reference sequence). The CDR3 nucleotides read TGTGCCAGCAGCGTCGGGACTAGCGGGGAAGAAGATACGCAGTATTTT. Translated: CASSVGTSGEEDTQYF.

This clonotype was counted at least ten times. J is TRBJ2-2 and V is TRBV3-1; D remains unclear. This CDR3 is 14 amino acids long. V was shortened by 2 bases and J by 0 bases, with 4 bases between the two germline ends. The germline V gene encodes CDR1 LGHDT and CDR2 YNNKEL (reference sequence). CDR3: CASSQRTNTGELFF. The CDR3 nucleotides read TGTGCCAGCAGCCAACGCACGAACACCGGGGAGCTGTTTTTT.

This clonotype was found a few times. The CDR3 region is CASSVDGGNTIYF. The CDR3 DNA sequence: TGCGCCAGCAGCGTAGACGGGGGAAACACCATATATTTT. The V and J genes are TRBV5-1 and TRBJ1-3; D remains ambiguous. The germline CDR1 and CDR2 sequences are SGHRS and YFSETQ. This CDR3 region has 13 residues. Trimming removed 4 bases at V and 4 bases at J, with 9 bases between.

This clonotype appeared many times. The chain is built from TRBV11-2 and TRBJ1-4; 8 bases fit TRBD1. CDR1 is SGHAT, CDR2 FQNNGV, per germline. CDR3 length: 15 amino acids. V dropped 4 bases and J dropped 6; count of bases not matched to a gene: 7. CDR3 residues: CASSSQGARYEKLFF. CDR3 DNA: TGTGCCAGCAGCTCCCAGGGGGCGCGGTATGAAAAACTGTTTTTT. The whole variable domain, filled in from reference TRBV11-2 and TRBJ1-4, reads EAGVAQSPRYKIIEKRQSVAFWCNPISGHATLYWYQQILGQGPKLLIQFQNNGVVDDSQLPKDRFSAERLKGVDSTLKIQPAKLEDSAVYLCASSSQGARYEKLFFGSGTQLSVL.

This clonotype was found many times. The gene calls are TRBV3-1 and TRBJ2-7; D possibly matches TRBD1 or TRBD2 (7 bases each). Trimming removed 5 bases at V and 7 bases at J, with 24 bases between. CDR1 LGHDT and CDR2 YNNKEL come from the germline V gene (reference sequence). The CDR3 is made up of 16 amino acids. The CDR3: CASSSGQVSGGREQYF. The CDR3 DNA is TGTGCCAGCAGCTCCGGACAGGTATCGGGGGGACGAGAGCAGTACTTC.

This clonotype showed up many times. The V gene is TRBV11-3, the J gene TRBJ2-2; TRBD2 aligns across 10 bases. This CDR3 has 16 amino acids. The junction had 12 bases not matched to a gene; V was cut back by 11 bases and J by 3 bases. From germline, CDR1 is SGHNT and CDR2 YENEEA. CDR3 DNA sequence: TGTGCCTCCACAGCGGGGGGGCTTAGTGACACCGGGGAGCTGTTTTTT. Residues: CASTAGGLSDTGELFF.

This sequence joins TRBV20-1 and TRBJ2-7; D is tentatively TRBD1 or TRBD2 (5 bases each). CDR1 is DFQATT, CDR2 SNEGSKA, per germline (reference sequence). V was shortened by 4 bases and J by 6 bases, with 13 bases between the two germline ends. This CDR3 spans 12 amino acids. Here the CDR3 reads CSAKSGTLEQYF. The CDR3 coding sequence is TGCAGTGCTAAGAGTGGGACCCTCGAGCAGTACTTC.

The sample holds many counts of this clonotype. The chain recombines TRBV2 with TRBJ2-1, with D possibly being TRBD2 (6 bases). Germline V CDR1 and CDR2: SNHLY, FYNNEI. This CDR3 has 14 amino acids. Trimming shortened V by 6 bases and J by 3 bases, and 12 bases separated the two germline ends. The CDR3 here is CASRRGGLYNEQFF. CDR3 DNA: TGTGCCAGCAGGAGGGGAGGCCTCTACAATGAGCAGTTCTTC.

J is TRBJ1-5 and V is TRBV12-3 or TRBV12-4; 9 bases line up with TRBD1. V trimming: 3 bases; J trimming: 9 bases; junction bases outside the gene matches: 6. The CDR3 sequence is 14 residues long. CDR3 in DNA: TGTGCCAGCAGTTTGGGACAGGGTGTTCCGCCCCAGCATTTT. It codes for CASSLGQGVPPQHF.

The chain uses TRBV6-2 or TRBV6-3 and TRBJ2-3; 7 bases line up with TRBD2. The germline V gene has CDR1 MNHEY and CDR2 SVGEGT. This CDR3 comprises 15 residues. V trimming: 0 bases; J trimming: 4 bases; junction bases outside the gene matches: 4. CDR3 coding DNA: TGTGCCAGCAGTTACTCAACGGGAGGATCAGATACGCAGTATTTT. Translation gives CASSYSTGGSDTQYF.

The CDR3 DNA sequence: TGCGCCAGCAGACTGACCCTTGGTAACACTGAAGCTTTCTTT. Translation gives CASRLTLGNTEAFF. The rearrangement links TRBV10-1 to TRBJ1-1, with D unclear. V lost 6 bases, J lost 2 bases, and 13 bases lay in between. The CDR3 runs 14 residues. Germline V gene lookup returns CDR1 WNHNN and CDR2 SYGVQD (reference sequence).

This chain uses TRBV7-3 with TRBJ2-3; D gene ambiguous. V lost 2 bases to trimming and J lost 5 bases, with 8 bases between them. Per germline, CDR1 SGHTA and CDR2 FQGTGA. The length of the CDR3 is 13 residues. The CDR3 spells CASSLGKIDTQYF. CDR3 in DNA: TGTGCCAGCAGCTTAGGAAAGATAGATACGCAGTATTTT.

In this sample, this clonotype turned up many times. V is TRBV7-2 and J is TRBJ1-2, with a possible D match to TRBD1 (5 bases). Germline loops: CDR1 SGHTA, CDR2 FQGNSA. Trimming stripped 5 bases from V and 4 bases from J, with 11 bases between. The CDR3 is 13 amino acids. CDR3 coding DNA: TGTGCCAGCAGCGATTCGGGGGGCTATGGCTACACCTTC. Its translation is CASSDSGGYGYTF.